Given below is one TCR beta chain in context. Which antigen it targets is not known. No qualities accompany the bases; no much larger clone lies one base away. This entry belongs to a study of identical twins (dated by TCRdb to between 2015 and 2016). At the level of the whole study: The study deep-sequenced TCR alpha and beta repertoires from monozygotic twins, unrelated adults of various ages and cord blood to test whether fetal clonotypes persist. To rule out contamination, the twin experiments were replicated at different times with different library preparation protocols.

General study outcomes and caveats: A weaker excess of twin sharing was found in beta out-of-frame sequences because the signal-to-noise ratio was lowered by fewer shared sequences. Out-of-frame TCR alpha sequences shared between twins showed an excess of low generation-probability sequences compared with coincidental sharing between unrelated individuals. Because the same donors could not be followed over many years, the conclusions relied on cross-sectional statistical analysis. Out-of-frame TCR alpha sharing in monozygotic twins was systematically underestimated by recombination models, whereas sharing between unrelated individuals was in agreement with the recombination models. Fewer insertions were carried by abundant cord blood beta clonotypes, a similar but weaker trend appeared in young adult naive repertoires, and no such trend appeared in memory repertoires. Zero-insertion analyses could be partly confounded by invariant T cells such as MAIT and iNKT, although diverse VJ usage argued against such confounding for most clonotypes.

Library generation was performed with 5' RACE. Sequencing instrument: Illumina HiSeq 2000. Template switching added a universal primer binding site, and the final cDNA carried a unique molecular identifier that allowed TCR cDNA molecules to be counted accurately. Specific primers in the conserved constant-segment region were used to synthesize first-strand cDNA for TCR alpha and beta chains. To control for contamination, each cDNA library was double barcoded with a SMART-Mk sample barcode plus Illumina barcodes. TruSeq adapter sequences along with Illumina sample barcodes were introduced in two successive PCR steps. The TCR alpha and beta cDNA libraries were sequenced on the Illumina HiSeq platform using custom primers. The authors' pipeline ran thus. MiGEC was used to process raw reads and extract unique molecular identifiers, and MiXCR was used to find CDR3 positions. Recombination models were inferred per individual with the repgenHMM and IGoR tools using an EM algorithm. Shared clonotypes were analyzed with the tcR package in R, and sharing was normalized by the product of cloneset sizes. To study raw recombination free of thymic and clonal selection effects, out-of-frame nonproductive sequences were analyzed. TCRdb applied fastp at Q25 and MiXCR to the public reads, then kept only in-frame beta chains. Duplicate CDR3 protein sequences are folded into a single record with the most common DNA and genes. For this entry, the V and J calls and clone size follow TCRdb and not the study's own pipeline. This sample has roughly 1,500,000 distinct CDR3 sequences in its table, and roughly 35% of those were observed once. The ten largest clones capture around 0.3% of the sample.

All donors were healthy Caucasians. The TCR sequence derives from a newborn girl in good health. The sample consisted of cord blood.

The base sequence is TGTGCCAGCAGCCCCTGGACAGGGGGTCAGCCCCAGCATTTT. Its coded protein is CASSPWTGGQPQHF. In this chain, TRBV3-1 is recombined with TRBJ1-5; 10 central bases correspond to TRBD1. Inclusive of the bounding cysteine and phenylalanine, the CDR3 is 14 residues long. Just CDR3 DNA is preserved here, 42 bases in frame from base 1. The germline V gene (reference sequence) provides CDR1 LGHDT and CDR2 YNNKEL. At the junction V is shortened by 4 bases and J by 6 bases; bases outside the gene matches: 3.